This T cell receptor beta chain stems from a study of CD8+ T cells in alopecia areata. Study in general: Among treated patients, oral tofacitinib was administered at 5 to 10 mg twice daily.

Isolated RNA was reverse transcribed into cDNA used as the sequencing template. Sequencing used immunoSEQ multiplex PCR; TCRdb keeps in-frame clones, though not all of them. Of about 190,000 clones listed, approximately 61% are singletons. This clone was observed a single time. This sample's treatment: oral pan-JAK inhibitor, 5-10 mg twice daily. V lost 7 bases and J lost 0, with 9 bases in between. Germline CDR1 is MNHEY and CDR2 is SMNVEV (reference sequence). This CDR3 comprises 13 residues. The chain recombines TRBV27 with TRBJ1-1; tentatively, D is TRBD1 (5 bases). The input for sequencing was CD4+ T cells sorted from blood, taken at week 24, from a patient treated with tofacitinib. This clonotype originated in a human donor with alopecia areata. In DNA form, the CDR3 reads TGTGCCAGCACAGGGAAGATGAACACTGAAGCTTTCTTT. This translates into CASTGKMNTEAFF.